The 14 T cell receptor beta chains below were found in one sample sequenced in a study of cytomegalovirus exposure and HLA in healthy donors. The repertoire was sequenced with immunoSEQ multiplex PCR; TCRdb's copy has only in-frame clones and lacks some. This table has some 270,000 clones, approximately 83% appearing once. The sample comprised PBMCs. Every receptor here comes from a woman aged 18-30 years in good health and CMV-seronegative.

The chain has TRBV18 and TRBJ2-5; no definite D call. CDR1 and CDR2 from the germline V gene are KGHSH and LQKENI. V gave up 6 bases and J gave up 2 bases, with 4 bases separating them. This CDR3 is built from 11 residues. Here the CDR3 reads CASSYQETQYF. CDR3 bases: TGTGCCAGCTCCTATCAAGAGACCCAGTACTTC.

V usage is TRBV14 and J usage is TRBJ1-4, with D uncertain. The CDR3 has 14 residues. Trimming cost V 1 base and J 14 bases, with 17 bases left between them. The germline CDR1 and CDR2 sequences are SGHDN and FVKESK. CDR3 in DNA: TGTGCCAGCAGCCAAGGACATCAGCCCCTTGGGCTGTTTTTT. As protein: CASSQGHQPLGLFF.

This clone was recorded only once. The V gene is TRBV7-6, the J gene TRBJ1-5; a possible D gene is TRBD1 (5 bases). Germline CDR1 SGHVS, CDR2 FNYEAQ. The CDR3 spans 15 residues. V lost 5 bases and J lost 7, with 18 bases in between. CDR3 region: CASSETAGWAQPQHF. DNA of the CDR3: TGTGCCAGCAGCGAAACTGCAGGGTGGGCGCAGCCCCAGCATTTT.

In DNA, the CDR3 is TGCGCCAGCAGCCTACAGGGAACTACGAGCTCCTATAATTCACCCCTCCACTTT. Protein sequence: CASSLQGTTSSYNSPLHF. The chain employs TRBV5-1 and TRBJ1-6, with TRBD1 as a possible D gene (6 bases). This CDR3 spans 18 amino acids. V lost 4 bases, J lost 0 bases, and 17 bases lay in between. Germline V gene lookup returns CDR1 SGHRS and CDR2 YFSETQ.

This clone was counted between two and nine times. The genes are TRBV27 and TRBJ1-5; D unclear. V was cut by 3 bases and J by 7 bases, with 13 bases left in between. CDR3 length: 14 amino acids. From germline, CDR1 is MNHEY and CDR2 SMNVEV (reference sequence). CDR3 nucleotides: TGTGCCAGCAGTTTGACTTGGCCTTGGCAGCCCCAGCATTTT. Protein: CASSLTWPWQPQHF.

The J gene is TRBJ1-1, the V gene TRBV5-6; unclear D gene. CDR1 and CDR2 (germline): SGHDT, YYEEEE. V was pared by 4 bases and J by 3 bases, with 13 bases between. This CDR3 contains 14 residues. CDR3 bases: TGTGCCAGCAGCCGCTTGTCTATGGACACTGAAGCTTTCTTT. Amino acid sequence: CASSRLSMDTEAFF.

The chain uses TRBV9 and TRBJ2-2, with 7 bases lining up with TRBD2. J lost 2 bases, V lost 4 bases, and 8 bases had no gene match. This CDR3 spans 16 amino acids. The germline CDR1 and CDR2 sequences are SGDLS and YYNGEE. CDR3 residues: CASSPGEGRNTGELFF. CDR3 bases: TGTGCCAGCAGCCCTGGGGAGGGACGAAACACCGGGGAGCTGTTTTTT.

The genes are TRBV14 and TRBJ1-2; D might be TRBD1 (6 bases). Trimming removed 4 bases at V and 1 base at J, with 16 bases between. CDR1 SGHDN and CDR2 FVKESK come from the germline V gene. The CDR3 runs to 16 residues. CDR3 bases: TGTGCCAGCAGCCCCCTGACAGGAGCGGTTAACTATGGCTACACCTTC. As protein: CASSPLTGAVNYGYTF.

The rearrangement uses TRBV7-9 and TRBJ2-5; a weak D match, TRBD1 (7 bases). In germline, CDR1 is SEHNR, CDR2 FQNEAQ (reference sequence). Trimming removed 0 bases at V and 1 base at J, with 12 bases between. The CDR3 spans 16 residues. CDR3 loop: CASSLARQGGQETQYF. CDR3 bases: TGTGCCAGCAGCTTAGCTCGACAGGGAGGCCAAGAGACCCAGTACTTC.

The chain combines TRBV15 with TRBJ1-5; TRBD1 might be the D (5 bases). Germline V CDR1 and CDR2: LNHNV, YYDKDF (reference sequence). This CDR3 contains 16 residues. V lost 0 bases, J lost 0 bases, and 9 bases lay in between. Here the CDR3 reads CATSRDRGISNQPQHF. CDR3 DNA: TGTGCCACCAGCAGAGATAGGGGAATTAGCAATCAGCCCCAGCATTTT.

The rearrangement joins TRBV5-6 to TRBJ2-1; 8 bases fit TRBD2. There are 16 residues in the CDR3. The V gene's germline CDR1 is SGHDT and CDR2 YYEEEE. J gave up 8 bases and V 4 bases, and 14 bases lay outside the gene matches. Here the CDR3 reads CASSATGTRGMDEQFF. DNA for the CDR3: TGTGCCAGCAGCGCCACCGGGACTAGGGGTATGGATGAGCAGTTCTTC.

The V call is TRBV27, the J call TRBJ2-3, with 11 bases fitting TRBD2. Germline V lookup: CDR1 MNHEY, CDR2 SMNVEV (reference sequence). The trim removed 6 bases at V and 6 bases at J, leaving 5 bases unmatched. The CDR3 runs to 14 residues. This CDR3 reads CASRIAGGRDTQYF. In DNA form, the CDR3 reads TGTGCCAGCAGGATAGCGGGGGGGCGGGATACGCAGTATTTT.

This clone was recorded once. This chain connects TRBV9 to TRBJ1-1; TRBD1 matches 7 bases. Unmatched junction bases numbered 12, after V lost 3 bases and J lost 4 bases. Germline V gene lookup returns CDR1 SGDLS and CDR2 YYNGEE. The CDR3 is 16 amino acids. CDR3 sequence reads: CASSGETGDSTTEAFF. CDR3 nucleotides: TGTGCCAGCAGCGGCGAAACTGGGGACAGTACCACTGAAGCTTTCTTT.

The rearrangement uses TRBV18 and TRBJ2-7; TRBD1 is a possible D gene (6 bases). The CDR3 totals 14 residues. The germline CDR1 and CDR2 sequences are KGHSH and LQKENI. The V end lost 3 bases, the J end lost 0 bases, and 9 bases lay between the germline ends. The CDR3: CASSPQGYSYEQYF. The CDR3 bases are TGTGCCAGCTCACCTCAGGGGTACTCCTACGAGCAGTACTTC.